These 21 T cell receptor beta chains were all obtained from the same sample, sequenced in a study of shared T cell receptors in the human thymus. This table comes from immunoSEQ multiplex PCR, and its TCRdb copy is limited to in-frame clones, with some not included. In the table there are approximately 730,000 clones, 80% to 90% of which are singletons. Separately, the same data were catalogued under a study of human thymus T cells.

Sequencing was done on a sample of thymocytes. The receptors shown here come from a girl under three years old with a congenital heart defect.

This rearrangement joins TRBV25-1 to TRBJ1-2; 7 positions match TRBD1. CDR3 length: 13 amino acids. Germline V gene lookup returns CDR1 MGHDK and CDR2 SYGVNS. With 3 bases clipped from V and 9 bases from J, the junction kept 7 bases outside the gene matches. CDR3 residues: CASSDLGTASYTF. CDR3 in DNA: TGTGCCAGCAGTGATCTTGGGACAGCAAGCTACACCTTC.

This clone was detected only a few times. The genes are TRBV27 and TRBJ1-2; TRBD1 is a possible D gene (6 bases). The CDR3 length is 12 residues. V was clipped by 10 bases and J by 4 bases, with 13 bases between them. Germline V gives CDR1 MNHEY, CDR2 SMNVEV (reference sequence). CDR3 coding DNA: TGTGCCACCTCAGGGGCGGTCTATGGCTACACCTTC. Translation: CATSGAVYGYTF.

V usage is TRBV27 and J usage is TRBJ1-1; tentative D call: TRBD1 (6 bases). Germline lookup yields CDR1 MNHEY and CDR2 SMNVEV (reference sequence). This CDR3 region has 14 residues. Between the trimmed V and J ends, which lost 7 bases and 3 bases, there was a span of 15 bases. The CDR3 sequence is CASTAGQTDTEAFF. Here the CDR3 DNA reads TGTGCCAGCACCGCCGGACAGACTGACACTGAAGCTTTCTTT.

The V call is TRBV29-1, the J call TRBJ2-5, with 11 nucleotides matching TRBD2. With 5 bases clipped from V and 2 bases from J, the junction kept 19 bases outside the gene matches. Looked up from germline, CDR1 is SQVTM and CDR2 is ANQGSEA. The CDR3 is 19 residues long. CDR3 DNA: TGCAGCGTTTCTAGCGGGGGGCCCTCACCCCCACCACAACAAGAGACCCAGTACTTC. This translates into CSVSSGGPSPPPQQETQYF.

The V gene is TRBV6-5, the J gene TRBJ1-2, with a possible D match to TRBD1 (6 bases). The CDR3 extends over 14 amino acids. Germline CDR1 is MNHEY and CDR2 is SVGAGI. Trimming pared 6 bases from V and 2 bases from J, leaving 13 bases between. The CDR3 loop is CASSQAGVNYGYTF. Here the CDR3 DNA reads TGTGCCAGCAGCCAAGCAGGGGTAAACTATGGCTACACCTTC.

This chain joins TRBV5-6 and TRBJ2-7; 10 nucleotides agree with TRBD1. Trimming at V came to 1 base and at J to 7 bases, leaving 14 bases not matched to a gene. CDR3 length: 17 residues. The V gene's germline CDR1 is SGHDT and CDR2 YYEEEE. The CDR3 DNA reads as TGTGCCAGCAGCTTGAATCCGGACAGGGGGTATGGGAAGGAGCAGTACTTC. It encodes CASSLNPDRGYGKEQYF.

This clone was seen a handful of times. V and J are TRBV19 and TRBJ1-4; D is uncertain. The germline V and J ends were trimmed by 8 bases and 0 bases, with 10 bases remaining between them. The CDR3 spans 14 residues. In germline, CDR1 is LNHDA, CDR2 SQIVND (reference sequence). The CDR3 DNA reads TGTGCCAGTCGAGCGGTTGCAACTAATGAAAAACTGTTTTTT. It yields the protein CASRAVATNEKLFF. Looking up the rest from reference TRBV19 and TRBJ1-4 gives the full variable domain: DGGITQSPKYLFRKEGQNVTLSCEQNLNHDAMYWYRQDPGQGLRLIYYSQIVNDFQKGDIAEGYSVSREKKESFPLTVTSAQKNPTAFYLCASRAVATNEKLFFGSGTQLSVL.

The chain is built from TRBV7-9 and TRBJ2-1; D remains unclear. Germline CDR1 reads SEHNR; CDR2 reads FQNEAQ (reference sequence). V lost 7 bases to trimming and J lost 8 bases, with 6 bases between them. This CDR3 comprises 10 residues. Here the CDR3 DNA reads TGTGCCAGCAAGCTTGATGAGCAGTTCTTC. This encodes CASKLDEQFF.

CDR3 coding DNA: TGTGCCAGCGCGGCAGACTACGAGCAGTACTTC. Its protein is CASAADYEQYF. V and J are TRBV6-1 and TRBJ2-7, with D hard to call. The germline CDR1 and CDR2 sequences are MNHNS and SASEGT. CDR3 length equals 11 residues. V was trimmed by 8 bases and J by 3 bases, leaving 8 bases between them.

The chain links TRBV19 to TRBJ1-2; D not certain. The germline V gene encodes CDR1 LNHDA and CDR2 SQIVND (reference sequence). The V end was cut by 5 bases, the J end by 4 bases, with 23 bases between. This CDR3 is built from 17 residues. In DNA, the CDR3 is TGTGCCAGTAGTTCCCTCGTCGAGGGCCCATACTCCTATGGCTACACCTTC. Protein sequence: CASSSLVEGPYSYGYTF.

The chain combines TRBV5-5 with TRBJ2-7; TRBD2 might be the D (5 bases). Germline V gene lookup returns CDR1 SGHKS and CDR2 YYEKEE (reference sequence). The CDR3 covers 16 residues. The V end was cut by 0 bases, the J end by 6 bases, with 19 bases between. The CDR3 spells CASSLAPRSGVSEQYF. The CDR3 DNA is TGTGCCAGCAGCTTGGCGCCCCGGTCCGGGGTGAGCGAGCAGTACTTC.

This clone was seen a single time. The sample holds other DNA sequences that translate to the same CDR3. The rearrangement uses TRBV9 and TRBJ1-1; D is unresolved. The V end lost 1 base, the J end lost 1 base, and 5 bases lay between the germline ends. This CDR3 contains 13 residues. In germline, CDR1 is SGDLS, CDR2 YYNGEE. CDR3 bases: TGTGCCAGCAGCGTAACTGGGAACACTGAAGCTTTCTTT. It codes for CASSVTGNTEAFF.

This CDR3 reads CAISHRGKRGYGYTF. CDR3 nucleotide sequence: TGTGCCATCAGTCATAGGGGGAAGAGAGGGTATGGCTACACCTTC. The chain employs TRBV10-3 and TRBJ1-2, with D possibly TRBD1 on 6 matching bases. Germline assignment: CDR1 ENHRY and CDR2 SYGVKD. This CDR3 region has 15 residues. With 5 bases removed from V and 5 bases from J, the gap between germline ends came to 18 bases.

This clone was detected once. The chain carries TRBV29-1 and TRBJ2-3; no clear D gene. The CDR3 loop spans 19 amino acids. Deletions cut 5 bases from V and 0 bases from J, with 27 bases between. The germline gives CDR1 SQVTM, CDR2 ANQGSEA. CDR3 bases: TGCAGCGTTACATTTATGACTGAACCCCCTCCCCATAGCACAGATACGCAGTATTTT. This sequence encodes CSVTFMTEPPPHSTDTQYF.

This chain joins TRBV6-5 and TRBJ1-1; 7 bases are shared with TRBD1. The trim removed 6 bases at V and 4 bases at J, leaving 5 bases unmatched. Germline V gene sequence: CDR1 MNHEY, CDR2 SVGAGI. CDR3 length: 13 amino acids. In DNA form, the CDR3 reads TGTGCCAGCAGCCCAAACAGGGGCACTGAAGCTTTCTTT. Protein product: CASSPNRGTEAFF.

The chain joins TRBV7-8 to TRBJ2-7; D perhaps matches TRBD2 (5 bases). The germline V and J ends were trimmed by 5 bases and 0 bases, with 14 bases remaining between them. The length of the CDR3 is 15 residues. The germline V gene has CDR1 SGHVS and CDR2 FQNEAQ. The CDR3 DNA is TGTGCCAGCAGCCCAATAGACTATCCCTCCTACGAGCAGTACTTC. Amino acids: CASSPIDYPSYEQYF. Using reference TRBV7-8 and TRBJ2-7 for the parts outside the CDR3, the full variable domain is GAGVSQSPRYKVAKRGQDVALRCDPISGHVSLFWYQQALGQGPEFLTYFQNEAQLDKSGLPSDRFFAERPEGSVSTLKIQRTQQEDSAVYLCASSPIDYPSYEQYFGPGTRLTVT.

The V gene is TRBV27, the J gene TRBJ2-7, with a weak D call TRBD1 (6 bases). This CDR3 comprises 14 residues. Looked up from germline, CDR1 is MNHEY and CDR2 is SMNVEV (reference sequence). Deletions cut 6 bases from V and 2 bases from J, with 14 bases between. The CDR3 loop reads CASSFQDRTYEQYF. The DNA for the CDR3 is TGTGCCAGCAGCTTCCAGGACAGAACCTACGAGCAGTACTTC.

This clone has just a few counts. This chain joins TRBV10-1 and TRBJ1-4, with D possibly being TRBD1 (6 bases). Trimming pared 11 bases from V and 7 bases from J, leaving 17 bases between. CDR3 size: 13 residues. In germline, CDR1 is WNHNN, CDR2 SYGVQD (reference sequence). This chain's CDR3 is CADSGVRGEKLFF. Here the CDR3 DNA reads TGCGCCGATTCAGGGGTGAGGGGTGAAAAACTGTTTTTT.

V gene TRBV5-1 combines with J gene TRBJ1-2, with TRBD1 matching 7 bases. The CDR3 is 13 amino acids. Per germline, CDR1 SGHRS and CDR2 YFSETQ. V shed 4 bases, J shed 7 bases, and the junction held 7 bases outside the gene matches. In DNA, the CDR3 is TGCGCCAGCAGCACAGGACAGGTCCTTGGCTACACCTTC. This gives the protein CASSTGQVLGYTF.

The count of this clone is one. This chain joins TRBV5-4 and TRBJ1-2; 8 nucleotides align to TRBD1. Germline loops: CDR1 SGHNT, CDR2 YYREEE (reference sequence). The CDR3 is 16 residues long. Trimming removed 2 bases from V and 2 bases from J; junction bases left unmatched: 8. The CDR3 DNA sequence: TGTGCCAGCAGCTTTGCCCGAGGACAGGGAAACTATGGCTACACCTTC. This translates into CASSFARGQGNYGYTF.

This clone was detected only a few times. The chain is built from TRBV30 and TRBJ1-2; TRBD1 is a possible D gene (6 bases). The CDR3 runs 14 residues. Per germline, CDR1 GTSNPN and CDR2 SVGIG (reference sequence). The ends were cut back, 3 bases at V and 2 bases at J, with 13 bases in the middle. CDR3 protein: CAWSNGTPNYGYTF. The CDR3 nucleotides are TGTGCCTGGAGCAACGGGACACCGAACTATGGCTACACCTTC.